The source of this TCR beta chain is a study of blood T cells in healthy people across ages. Points from the study as a whole: A greater number of naive CD4+ cells and higher diversity distinguished long-lived donors from aged donors. Reliance upon unsorted PBMCs precluded definitive naive versus antigen-experienced comparison. Correlation between TCR beta diversity and naive T cell percentage was strong.

The V and J ends lost 3 bases and 7 bases, in that order; junction bases with no gene match: 8. Germline V gene sequence: CDR1 SQVTM, CDR2 ANQGSEA. The CDR3 runs 14 residues. Remarks on this clonotype: The antigen is unknown.

The second PCR ran about 6 to 11 cycles with a sample-barcoded 5' primer and J-beta primers. Each cDNA molecule was tagged by a template-switch adaptor with 12 random nucleotides. TCRdb used MiXCR to reprocess the 5' RACE reads, holding one entry per CDR3 protein. The table records around 780,000 distinct CDR3 sequences, roughly three fifths of them present only once. The receptor's source is a man between 35 and 55 years old in good health. This chain connects TRBV29-1 to TRBJ2-1; 8 nucleotides line up with TRBD2. Source material: blood. CDR3 region: CSVDIGTSLNEQFF. The DNA for the CDR3 is TGCAGCGTTGATATAGGGACTAGTCTTAATGAGCAGTTCTTC.